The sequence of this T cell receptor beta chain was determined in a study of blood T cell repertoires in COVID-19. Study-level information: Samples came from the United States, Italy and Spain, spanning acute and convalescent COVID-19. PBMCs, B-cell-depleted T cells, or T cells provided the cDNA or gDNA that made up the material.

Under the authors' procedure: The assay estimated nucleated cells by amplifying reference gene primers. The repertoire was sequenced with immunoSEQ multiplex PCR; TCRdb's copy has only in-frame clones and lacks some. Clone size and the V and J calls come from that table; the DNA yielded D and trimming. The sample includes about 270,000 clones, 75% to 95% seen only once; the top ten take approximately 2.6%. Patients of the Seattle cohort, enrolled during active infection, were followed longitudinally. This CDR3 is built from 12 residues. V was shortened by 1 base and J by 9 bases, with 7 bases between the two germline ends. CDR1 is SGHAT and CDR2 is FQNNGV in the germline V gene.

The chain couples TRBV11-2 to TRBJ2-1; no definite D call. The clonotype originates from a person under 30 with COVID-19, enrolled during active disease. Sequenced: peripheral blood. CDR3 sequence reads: CASSLGSGEQFF. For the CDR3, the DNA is TGTGCCAGCAGCTTAGGCTCCGGTGAGCAGTTCTTC.